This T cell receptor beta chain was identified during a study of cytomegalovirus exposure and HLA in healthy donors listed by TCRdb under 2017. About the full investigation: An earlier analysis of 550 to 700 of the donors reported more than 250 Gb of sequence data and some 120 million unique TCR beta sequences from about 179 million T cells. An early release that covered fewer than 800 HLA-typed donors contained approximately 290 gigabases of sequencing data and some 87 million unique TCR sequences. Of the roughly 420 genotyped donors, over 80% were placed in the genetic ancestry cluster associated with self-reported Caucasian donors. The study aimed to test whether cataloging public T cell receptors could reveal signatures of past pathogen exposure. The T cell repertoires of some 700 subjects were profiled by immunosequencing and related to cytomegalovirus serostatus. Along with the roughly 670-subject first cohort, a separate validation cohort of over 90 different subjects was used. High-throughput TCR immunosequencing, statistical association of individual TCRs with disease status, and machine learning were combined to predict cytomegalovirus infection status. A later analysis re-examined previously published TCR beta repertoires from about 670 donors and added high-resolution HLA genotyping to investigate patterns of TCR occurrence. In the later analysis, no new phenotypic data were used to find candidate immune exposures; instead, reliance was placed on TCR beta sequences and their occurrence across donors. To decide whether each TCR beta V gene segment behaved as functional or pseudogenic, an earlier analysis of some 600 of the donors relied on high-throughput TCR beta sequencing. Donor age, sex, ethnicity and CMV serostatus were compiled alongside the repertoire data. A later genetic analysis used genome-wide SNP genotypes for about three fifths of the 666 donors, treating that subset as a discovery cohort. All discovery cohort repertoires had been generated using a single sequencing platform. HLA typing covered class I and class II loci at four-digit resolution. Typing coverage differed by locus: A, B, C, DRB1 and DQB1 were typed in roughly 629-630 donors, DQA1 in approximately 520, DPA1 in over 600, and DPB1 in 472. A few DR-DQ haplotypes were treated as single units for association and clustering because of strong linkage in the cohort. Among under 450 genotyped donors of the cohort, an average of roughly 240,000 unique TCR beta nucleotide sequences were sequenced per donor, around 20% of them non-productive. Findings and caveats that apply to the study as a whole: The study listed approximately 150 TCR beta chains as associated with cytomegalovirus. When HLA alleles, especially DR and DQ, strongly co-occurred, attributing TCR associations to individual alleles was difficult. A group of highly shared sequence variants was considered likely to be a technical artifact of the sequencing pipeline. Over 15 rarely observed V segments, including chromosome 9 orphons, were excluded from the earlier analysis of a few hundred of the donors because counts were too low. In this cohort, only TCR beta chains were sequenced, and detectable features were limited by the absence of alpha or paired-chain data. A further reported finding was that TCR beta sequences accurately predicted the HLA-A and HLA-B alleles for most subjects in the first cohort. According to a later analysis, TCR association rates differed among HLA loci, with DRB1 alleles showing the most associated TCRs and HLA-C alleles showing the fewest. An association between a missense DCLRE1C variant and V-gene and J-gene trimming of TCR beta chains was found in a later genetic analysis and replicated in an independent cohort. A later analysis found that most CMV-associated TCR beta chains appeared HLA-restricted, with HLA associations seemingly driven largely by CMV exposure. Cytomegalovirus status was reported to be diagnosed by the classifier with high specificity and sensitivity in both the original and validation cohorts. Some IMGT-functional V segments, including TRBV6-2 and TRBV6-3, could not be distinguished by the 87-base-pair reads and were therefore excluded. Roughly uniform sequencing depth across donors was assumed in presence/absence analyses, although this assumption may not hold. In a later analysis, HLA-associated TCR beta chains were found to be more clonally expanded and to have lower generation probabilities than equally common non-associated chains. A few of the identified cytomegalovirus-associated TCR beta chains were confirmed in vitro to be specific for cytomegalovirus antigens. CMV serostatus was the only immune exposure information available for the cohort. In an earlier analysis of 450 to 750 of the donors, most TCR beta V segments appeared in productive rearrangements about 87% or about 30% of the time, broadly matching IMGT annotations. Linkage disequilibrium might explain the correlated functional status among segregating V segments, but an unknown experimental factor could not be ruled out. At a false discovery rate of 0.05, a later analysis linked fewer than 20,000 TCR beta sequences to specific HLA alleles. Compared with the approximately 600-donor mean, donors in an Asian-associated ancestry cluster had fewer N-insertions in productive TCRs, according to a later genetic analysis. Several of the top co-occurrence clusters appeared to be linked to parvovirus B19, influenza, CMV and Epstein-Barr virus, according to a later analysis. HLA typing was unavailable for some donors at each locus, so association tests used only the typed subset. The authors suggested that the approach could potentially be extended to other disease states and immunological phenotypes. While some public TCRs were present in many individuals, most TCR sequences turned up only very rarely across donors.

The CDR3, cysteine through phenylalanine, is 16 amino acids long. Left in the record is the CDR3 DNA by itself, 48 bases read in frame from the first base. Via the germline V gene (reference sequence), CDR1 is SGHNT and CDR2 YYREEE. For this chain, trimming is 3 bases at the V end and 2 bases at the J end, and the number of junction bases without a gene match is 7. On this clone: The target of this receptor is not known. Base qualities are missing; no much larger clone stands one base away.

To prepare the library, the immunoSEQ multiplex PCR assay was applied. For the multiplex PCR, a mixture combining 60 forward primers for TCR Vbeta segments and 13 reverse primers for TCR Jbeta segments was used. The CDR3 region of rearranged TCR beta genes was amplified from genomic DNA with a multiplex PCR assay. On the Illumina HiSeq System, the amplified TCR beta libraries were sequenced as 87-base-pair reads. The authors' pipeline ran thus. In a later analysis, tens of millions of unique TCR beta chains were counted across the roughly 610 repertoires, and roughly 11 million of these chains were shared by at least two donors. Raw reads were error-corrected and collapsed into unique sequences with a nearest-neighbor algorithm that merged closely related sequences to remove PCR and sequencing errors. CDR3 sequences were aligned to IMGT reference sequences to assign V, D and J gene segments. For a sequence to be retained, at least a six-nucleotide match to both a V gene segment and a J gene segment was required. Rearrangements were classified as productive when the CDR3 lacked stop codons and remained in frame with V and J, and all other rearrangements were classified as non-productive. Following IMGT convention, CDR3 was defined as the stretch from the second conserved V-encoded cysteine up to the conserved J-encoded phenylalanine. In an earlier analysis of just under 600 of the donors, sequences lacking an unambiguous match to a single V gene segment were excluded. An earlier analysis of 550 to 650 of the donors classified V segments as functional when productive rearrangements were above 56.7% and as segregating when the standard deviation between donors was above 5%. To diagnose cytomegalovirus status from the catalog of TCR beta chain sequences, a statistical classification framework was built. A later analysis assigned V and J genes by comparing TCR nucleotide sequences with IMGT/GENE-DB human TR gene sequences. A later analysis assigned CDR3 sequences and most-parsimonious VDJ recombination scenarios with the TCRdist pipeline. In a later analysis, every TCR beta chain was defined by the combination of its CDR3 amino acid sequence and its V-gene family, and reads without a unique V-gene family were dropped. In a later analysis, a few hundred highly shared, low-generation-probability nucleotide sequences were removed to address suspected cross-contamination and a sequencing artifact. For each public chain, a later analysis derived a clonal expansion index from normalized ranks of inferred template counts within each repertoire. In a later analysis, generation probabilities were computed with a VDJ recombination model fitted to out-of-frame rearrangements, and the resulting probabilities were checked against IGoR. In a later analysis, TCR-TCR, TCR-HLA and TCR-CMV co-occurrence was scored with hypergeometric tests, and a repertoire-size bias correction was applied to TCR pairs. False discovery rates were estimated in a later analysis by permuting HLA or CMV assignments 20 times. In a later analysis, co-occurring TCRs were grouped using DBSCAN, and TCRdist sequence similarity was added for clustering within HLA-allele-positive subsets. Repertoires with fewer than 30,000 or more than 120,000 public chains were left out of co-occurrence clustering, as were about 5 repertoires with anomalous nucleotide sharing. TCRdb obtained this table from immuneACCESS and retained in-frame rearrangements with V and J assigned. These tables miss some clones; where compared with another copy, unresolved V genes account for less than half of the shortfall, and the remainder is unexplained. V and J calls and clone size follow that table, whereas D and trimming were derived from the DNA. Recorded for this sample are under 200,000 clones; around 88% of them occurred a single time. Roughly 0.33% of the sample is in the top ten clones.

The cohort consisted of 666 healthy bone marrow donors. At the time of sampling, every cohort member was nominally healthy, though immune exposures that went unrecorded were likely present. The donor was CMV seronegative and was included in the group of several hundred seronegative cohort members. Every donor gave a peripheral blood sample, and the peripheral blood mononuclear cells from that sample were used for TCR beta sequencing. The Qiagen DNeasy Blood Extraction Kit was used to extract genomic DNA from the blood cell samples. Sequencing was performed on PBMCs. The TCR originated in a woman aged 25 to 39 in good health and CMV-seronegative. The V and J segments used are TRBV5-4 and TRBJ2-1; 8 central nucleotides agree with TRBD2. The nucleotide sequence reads TGTGCCAGCAGCTCCCCGGGACTAGACCCCTACAATGAGCAGTTCTTC. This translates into CASSSPGLDPYNEQFF.